This T cell receptor (beta chain) derives from a study of technical replicates of blood from several donors. This clone appeared once. This CDR3 region has 17 residues. The trim removed 1 base at V and 8 bases at J, leaving 15 bases unmatched. Germline CDR1 MNHNS, CDR2 SASEGT. The assay was immunoSEQ multiplex PCR, and TCRdb's table has in-frame clones only and misses some. Here the sample spans more than 65,000 clones, roughly 95% being singletons. The sequencing sample was made of T cells isolated from PBMCs. This clonotype was sampled from a human donor in good health. V usage is TRBV6-1 and J usage is TRBJ2-7, with TRBD1 matching 9 bases. CDR3 DNA sequence: TGTGCCAGCAGTGAAGGAGGGAGGACAGGGGATTTGCGACAGCAGTACTTC. Encoded protein: CASSEGGRTGDLRQQYF.